The 16 T cell receptor beta chains reported below all come from one sample, sequenced in a study of CXCR3-negative and CXCR3-positive naive CD8 T cells. The method, 5' RACE with UMI labels, was used to prepare the TRB cDNA libraries. From the 5' RACE reads, TCRdb lists one entry per CDR3 protein and no DNA. This sample's clone table lists about 150,000 distinct CDR3 sequences. For these receptors, no antigen is known. General study results and limits: Comparison of naive cells showed more hydrophobic TRB CDR3s in CXCR3-positive than in CXCR3-negative naive cells.

Material for sequencing was naive CXCR3+ CD8+ T cells from blood. Noted subset: CD45RO-CCR7+CD27+CD95- naive CD8+ T cells expressing CXCR3 (TNR3+). The origin of the receptors is a human donor in good health. Some clones in this sample may be carry-over from other donors' samples.

The rearrangement links TRBV29-1 to TRBJ2-2; TCRdb's assignment of TRBD1 cannot be checked, as there is no DNA. CDR3 length equals 15 residues. Germline values: CDR1 SQVTM, CDR2 ANQGSEA. CDR3 sequence reads: CSVDWGWGGTGELFF.

V is TRBV2 and J is TRBJ2-6. The CDR3 loop spans 15 amino acids. Germline CDR1 and CDR2: SNHLY and FYNNEI. CDR3 loop: CASSETMSGANVLTF. The complete variable domain, with remaining parts taken from reference TRBV2 and TRBJ2-6, reads EPEVTQTPSHQVTQMGQEVILRCVPISNHLYFYWYRQILGQKVEFLVSFYNNEISEKSEIFDDQFSVERPDGSNFTLKIRSTKLEDSAMYFCASSETMSGANVLTFGAGSRLTVL.

The rearrangement uses TRBV5-6 and TRBJ1-1. The germline CDR1 and CDR2 sequences are SGHDT and YYEEEE. The length of the CDR3 is 12 residues. The CDR3 loop reads CASSGGVPEAFF.

The chain joins TRBV29-1 to TRBJ2-5; TCRdb designates TRBD2, a call that cannot be tested without DNA. The V gene's germline CDR1 is SQVTM and CDR2 ANQGSEA. This CDR3 spans 15 amino acids. The CDR3 region is CSVVGLAGVVETQYF.

V gene TRBV27 combines with J gene TRBJ2-3; the D gene TCRdb calls, TRBD1, cannot be checked with no DNA. This CDR3 is built from 17 residues. Looked up from germline, CDR1 is MNHEY and CDR2 is SMNVEV (reference sequence). This chain's CDR3 is CASSAIQGAPNTDTQYF.

The CDR3: CASSSSREQYF. This chain joins TRBV7-6 and TRBJ2-7; TCRdb selects TRBD1, and the lack of DNA leaves this call unchecked. The germline V gene encodes CDR1 SGHVS and CDR2 FNYEAQ. This CDR3 region has 11 residues.

CDR3 region: CSARVGVQETQYF. The chain combines TRBV20-1 with TRBJ2-5. Germline CDR1 reads DFQATT; CDR2 reads SNEGSKA (reference sequence). This CDR3 spans 13 amino acids.

The gene calls are TRBV6-6 and TRBJ2-5; there is no DNA to check the TCRdb D call of TRBD1. From germline, CDR1 is MNHNY and CDR2 SVGAGI (reference sequence). This CDR3 is 14 amino acids long. This CDR3 is CASSYTGWEETQYF.

This rearrangement joins TRBV29-1 to TRBJ2-7. The germline gives CDR1 SQVTM, CDR2 ANQGSEA. This CDR3 comprises 13 residues. This chain's CDR3 is CSVGSSSSYEQYF.

CDR3: CASSLGVIQPQHF. V is TRBV28 and J is TRBJ1-5. Germline V CDR1 and CDR2: MDHEN, SYDVKM. The CDR3 contains 13 residues.

The chain has TRBV6-5 and TRBJ2-5; the D call from TCRdb, TRBD1, cannot be confirmed without DNA. The germline gives CDR1 MNHEY, CDR2 SVGAGI. The CDR3 consists of 16 residues. The chain's CDR3 is CASSYSPLSTEETQYF.

This sequence joins TRBV13 and TRBJ2-7; TCRdb picks TRBD1, but there is no DNA to check that call. Germline V CDR1 and CDR2: PRHDT, FYEKMQ (reference sequence). The CDR3 extends over 15 amino acids. Here the CDR3 reads CASSLEGTGPYEQYF.

The chain combines TRBV3-1 with TRBJ1-6; absent DNA, TCRdb's TRBD1 call cannot be checked. This CDR3 has 15 residues. Germline CDR1 is LGHDT and CDR2 is YNNKEL (reference sequence). CDR3 in amino acids: CASSQEGQGNSPLHF.

The genes are TRBV20-1 and TRBJ2-4; TCRdb's D call, TRBD1, is unchecked because there is no DNA. This CDR3 region has 17 residues. The V gene's germline CDR1 is DFQATT and CDR2 SNEGSKA (reference sequence). CDR3 residues: CSARDHPGALAKNIQYF.

V gene TRBV4-1 combines with J gene TRBJ2-5; there is no DNA to check the TCRdb D call of TRBD1. The CDR3 extends over 14 amino acids. Per germline, CDR1 MGHRA and CDR2 YSYEKL. CDR3: CASSQTGGEETQYF.

CDR3 in amino acids: CASSMNGYGYTF. V gene TRBV19 combines with J gene TRBJ1-2. The CDR3 runs to 12 residues. Germline CDR1 is LNHDA and CDR2 is SQIVND (reference sequence).